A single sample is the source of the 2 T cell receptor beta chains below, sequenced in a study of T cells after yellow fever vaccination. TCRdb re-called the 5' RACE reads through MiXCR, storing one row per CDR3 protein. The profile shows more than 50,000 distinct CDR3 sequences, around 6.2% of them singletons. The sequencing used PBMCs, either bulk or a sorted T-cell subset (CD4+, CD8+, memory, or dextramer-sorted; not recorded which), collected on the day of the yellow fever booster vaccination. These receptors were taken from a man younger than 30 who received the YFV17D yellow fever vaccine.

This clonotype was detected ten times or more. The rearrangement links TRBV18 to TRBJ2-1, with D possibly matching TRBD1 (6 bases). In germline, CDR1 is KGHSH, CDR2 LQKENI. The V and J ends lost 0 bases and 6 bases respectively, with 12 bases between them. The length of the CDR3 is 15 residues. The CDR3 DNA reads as TGTGCCAGCTCACCACCTGGACAGTCACGCAATGAGCAGTTCTTC. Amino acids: CASSPPGQSRNEQFF. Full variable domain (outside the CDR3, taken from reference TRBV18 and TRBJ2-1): NAGVMQNPRHLVRRRGQEARLRCSPMKGHSHVYWYRQLPEEGLKFMVYLQKENIIDESGMPKERFSAEFPKEGPSILRIQQVVRGDSAAYFCASSPPGQSRNEQFFGPGTRLTVL.

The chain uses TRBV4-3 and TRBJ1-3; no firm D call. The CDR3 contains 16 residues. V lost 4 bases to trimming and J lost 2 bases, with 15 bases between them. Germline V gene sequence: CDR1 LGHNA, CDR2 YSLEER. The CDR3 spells CASSPRYVGAGNTIYF. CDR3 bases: TGCGCCAGCAGCCCCCGTTATGTTGGGGCTGGAAACACCATATATTTT.